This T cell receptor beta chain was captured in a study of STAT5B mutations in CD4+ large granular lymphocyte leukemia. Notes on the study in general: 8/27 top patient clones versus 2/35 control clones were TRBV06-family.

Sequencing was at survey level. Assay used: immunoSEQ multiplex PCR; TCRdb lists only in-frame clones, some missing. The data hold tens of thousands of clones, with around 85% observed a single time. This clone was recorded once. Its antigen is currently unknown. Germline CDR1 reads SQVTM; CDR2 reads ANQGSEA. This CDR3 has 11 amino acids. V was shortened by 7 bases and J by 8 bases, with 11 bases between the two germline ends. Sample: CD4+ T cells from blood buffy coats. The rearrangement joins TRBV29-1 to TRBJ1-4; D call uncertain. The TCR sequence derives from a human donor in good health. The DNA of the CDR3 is TGCAGCGGGACTCGAGGGGAAAAACTGTTTTTT. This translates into CSGTRGEKLFF.